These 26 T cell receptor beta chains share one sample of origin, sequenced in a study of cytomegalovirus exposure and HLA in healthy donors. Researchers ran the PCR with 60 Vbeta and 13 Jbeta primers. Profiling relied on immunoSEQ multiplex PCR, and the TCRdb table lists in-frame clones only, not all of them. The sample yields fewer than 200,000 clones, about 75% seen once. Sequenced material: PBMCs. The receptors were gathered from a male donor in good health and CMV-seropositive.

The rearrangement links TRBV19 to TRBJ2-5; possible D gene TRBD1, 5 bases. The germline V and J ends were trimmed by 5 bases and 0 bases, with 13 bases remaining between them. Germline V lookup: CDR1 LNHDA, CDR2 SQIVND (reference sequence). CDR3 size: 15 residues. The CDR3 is CASSSRTRYQETQYF. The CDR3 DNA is TGTGCCAGTAGTTCCCGGACACGTTACCAAGAGACCCAGTACTTC.

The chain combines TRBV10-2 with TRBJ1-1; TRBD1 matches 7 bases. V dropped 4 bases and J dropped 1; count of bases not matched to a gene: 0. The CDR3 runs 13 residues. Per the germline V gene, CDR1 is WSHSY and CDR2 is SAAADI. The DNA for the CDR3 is TGCGCCAGCAGTGGACAGGGGAACACTGAAGCTTTCTTT. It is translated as CASSGQGNTEAFF.

The DNA of the CDR3 is TGTGCCAGCAGTTCGGACAGGGGAAACACTGAAGCTTTCTTT. Protein product: CASSSDRGNTEAFF. The chain couples TRBV2 to TRBJ1-1, with 9 positions matching TRBD1. Looked up from germline, CDR1 is SNHLY and CDR2 is FYNNEI. This CDR3 has 14 residues. V shed 5 bases and J 2 bases; nucleotides not matched to a gene: 3.

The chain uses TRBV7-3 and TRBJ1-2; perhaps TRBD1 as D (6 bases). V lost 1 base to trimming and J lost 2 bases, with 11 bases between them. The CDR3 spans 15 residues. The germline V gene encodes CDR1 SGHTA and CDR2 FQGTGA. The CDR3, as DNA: TGTGCCAGCAGCTTAAATCTGGGGGCCAACTATGGCTACACCTTC. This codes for CASSLNLGANYGYTF.

The DNA for the CDR3 is TGTGCCAGCAGTTACTCGGACGGGAACCCGTACGAGCAGTACTTC. Translation: CASSYSDGNPYEQYF. The V and J genes are TRBV6-6 and TRBJ2-7; D is possibly TRBD2 (5 bases). This CDR3 is 15 amino acids long. V was trimmed by 0 bases and J by 4 bases, leaving 13 bases between them. Germline V gene sequence: CDR1 MNHNY, CDR2 SVGAGI (reference sequence).

CDR3 sequence reads: CASSEWGQDTGELFF. CDR3 coding DNA: TGTGCCAGCAGTGAATGGGGACAGGACACCGGGGAGCTGTTTTTT. The chain has TRBV2 and TRBJ2-2; 8 bases are shared with TRBD1. The CDR3 has 15 residues. Trimming took 2 bases from V and 3 from J; bases not matched to a gene: 2. Germline CDR1 reads SNHLY; CDR2 reads FYNNEI.

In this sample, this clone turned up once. DNA for the CDR3: TGTGCCAGTAGTACAGGGATTGAAGCTTTCTTT. Residues: CASSTGIEAFF. The genes are TRBV19 and TRBJ1-1, with D possibly being TRBD1 (5 bases). V was clipped by 4 bases and J by 7 bases, with 7 bases between them. The CDR3 extends over 11 amino acids. Germline CDR1 LNHDA, CDR2 SQIVND (reference sequence).

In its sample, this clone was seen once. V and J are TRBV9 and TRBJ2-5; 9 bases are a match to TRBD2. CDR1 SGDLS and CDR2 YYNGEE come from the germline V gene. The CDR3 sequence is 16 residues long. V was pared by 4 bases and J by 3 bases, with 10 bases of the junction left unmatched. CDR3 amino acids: CASSPWGGGGEETQYF. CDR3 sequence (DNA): TGTGCCAGCAGCCCCTGGGGGGGCGGGGGGGAAGAGACCCAGTACTTC.

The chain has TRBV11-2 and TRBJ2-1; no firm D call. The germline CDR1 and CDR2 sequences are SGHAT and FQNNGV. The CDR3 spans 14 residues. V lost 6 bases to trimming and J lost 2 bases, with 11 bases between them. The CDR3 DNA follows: TGTGCCAGCAGTCCGCTGACACCCTACAATGAGCAGTTCTTC. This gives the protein CASSPLTPYNEQFF. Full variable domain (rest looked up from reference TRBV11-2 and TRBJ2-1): EAGVAQSPRYKIIEKRQSVAFWCNPISGHATLYWYQQILGQGPKLLIQFQNNGVVDDSQLPKDRFSAERLKGVDSTLKIQPAKLEDSAVYLCASSPLTPYNEQFFGPGTRLTVL.

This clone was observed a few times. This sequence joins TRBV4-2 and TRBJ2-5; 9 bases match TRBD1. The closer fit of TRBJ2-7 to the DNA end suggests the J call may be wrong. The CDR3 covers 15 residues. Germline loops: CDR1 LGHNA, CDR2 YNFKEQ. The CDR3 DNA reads TGTGCCAGCAGCCAAGGTTGGGACAGGGCCTACGAGCAGTACTTC. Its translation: CASSQGWDRAYEQYF.

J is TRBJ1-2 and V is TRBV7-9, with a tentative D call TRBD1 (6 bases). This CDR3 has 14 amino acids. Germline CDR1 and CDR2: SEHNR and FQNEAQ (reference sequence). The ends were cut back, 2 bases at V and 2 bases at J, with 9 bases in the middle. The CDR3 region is CASSLRDNNYGYTF. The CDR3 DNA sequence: TGTGCCAGCAGCTTACGGGACAACAACTATGGCTACACCTTC.

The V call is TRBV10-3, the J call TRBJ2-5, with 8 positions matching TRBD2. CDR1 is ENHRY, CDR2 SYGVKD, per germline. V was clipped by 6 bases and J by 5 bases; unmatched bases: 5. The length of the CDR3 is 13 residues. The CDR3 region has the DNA TGTGCCATCAGCGGGGGGGCCGGGGAGACCCAGTACTTC. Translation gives CAISGGAGETQYF.

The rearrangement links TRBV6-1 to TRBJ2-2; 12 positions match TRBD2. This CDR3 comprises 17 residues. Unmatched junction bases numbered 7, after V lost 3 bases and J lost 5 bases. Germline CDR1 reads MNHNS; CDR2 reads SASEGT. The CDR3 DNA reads TGTGCCAGCAGTGAGTCTCCTAGCGGGGGGGCGACCGGGGAGCTGTTTTTT. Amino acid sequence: CASSESPSGGATGELFF.

In DNA, the CDR3 is TGTGCCAGCAGCTTAGGCAGGGAGCAGTACTTC. This codes for CASSLGREQYF. This chain connects TRBV7-9 to TRBJ2-7, with D hard to call. Germline V gene lookup returns CDR1 SEHNR and CDR2 FQNEAQ (reference sequence). This CDR3 region has 11 residues. The V end was cut by 1 base, the J end by 7 bases, with 5 bases between.

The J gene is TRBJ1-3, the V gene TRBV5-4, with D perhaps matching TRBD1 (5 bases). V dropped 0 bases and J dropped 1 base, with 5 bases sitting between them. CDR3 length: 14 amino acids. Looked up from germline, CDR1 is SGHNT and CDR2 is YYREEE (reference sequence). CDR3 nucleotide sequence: TGTGCCAGCAGCTTGGCAGGGTCTGGAAACACCATATATTTT. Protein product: CASSLAGSGNTIYF.

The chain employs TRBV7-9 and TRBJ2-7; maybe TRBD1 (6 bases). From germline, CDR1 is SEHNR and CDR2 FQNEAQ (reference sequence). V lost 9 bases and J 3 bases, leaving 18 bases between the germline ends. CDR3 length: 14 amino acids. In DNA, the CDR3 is TGTGCCAGTAGCCAAACAGGGACCGTCTACGAGCAGTACTTC. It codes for CASSQTGTVYEQYF.

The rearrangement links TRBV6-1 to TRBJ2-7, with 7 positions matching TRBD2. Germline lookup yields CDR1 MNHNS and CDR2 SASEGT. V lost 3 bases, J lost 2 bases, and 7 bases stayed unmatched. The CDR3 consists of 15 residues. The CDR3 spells CASSDRRGNTYEQYF. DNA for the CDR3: TGTGCCAGCAGTGACCGGCGGGGGAATACCTACGAGCAGTACTTC.

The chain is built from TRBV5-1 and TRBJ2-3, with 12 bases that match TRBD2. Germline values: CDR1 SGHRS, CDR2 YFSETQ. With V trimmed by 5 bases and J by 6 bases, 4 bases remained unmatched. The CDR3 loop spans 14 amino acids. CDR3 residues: CASSSTSGGDTQYF. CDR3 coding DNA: TGCGCCAGCAGTTCAACTAGCGGGGGGGATACGCAGTATTTT.

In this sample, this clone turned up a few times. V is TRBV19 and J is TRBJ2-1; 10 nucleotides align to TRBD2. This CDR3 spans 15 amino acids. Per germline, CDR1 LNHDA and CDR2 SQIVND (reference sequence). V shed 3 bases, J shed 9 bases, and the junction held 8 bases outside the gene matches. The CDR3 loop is CASSITAGGPSEQFF. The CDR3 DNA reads TGTGCCAGTAGTATCACAGCGGGGGGGCCGAGTGAGCAGTTCTTC. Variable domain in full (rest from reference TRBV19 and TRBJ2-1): DGGITQSPKYLFRKEGQNVTLSCEQNLNHDAMYWYRQDPGQGLRLIYYSQIVNDFQKGDIAEGYSVSREKKESFPLTVTSAQKNPTAFYLCASSITAGGPSEQFFGPGTRLTVL.

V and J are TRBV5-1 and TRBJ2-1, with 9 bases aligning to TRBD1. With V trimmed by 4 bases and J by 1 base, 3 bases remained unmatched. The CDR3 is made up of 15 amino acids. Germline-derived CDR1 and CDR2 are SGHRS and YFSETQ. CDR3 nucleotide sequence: TGCGCCAGCAGCGTGACAGGGGGATCCTACAATGAGCAGTTCTTC. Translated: CASSVTGGSYNEQFF.

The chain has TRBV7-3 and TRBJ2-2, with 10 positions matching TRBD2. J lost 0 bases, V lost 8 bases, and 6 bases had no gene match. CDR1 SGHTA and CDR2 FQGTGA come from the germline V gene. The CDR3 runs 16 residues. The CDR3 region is CASARSGGTNTGELFF. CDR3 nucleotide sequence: TGTGCCAGCGCCCGTAGCGGGGGGACGAACACCGGGGAGCTGTTTTTT. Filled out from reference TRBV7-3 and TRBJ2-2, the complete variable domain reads GAGVSQTPSNKVTEKGKYVELRCDPISGHTALYWYRQSLGQGPEFLIYFQGTGAADDSGLPNDRFFAVRPEGSVSTLKIQRTERGDSAVYLCASARSGGTNTGELFFGEGSRLTVL.

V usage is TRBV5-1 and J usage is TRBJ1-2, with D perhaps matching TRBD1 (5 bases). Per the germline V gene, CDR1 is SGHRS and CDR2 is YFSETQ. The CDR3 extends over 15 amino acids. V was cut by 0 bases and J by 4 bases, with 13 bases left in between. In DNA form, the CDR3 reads TGCGCCAGCAGCTTGGGGGGCAGGGTCCGCTATGGCTACACCTTC. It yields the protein CASSLGGRVRYGYTF.

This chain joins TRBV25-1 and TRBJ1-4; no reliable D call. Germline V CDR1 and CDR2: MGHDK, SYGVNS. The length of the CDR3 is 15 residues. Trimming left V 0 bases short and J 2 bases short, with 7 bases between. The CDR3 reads CASSEYRGTNEKLFF. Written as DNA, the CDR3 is TGTGCCAGCAGTGAATATCGGGGTACTAATGAAAAACTGTTTTTT.

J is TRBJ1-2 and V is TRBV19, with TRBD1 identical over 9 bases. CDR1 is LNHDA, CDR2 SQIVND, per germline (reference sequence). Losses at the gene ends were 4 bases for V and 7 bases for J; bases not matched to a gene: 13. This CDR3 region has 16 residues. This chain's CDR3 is CASSTPGQGSRGGYTF. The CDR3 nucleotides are TGTGCCAGTAGTACCCCGGGACAGGGATCAAGGGGTGGCTACACCTTC.

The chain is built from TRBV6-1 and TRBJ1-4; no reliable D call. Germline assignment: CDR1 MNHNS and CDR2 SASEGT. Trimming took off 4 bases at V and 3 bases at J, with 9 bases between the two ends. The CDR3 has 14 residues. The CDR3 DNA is TGTGCCAGCAGTGCGGGTTGGGCTAATGAAAAACTGTTTTTT. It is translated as CASSAGWANEKLFF.

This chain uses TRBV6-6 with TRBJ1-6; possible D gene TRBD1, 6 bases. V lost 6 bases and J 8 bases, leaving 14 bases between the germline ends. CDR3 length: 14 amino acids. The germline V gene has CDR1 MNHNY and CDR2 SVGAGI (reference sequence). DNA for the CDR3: TGTGCCAGCAGACCCGGGACAACGGATTCACCCCTCCACTTT. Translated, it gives CASRPGTTDSPLHF.